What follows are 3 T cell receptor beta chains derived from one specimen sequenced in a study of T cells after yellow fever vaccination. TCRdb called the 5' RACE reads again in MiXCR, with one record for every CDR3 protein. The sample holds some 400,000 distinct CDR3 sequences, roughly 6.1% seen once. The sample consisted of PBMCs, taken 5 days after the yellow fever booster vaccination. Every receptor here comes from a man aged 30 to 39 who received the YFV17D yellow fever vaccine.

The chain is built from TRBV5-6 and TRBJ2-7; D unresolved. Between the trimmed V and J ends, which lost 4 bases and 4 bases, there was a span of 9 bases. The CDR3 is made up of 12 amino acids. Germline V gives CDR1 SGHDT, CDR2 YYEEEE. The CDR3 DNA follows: TGTGCCAGCAGCCACGGGCTTTACGAGCAGTACTTC. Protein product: CASSHGLYEQYF.

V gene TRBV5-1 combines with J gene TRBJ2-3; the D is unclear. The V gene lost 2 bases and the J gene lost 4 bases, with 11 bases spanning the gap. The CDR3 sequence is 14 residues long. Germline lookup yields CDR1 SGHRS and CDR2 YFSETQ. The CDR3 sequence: CASSFAISADTQYF. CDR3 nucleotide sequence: TGCGCCAGCAGCTTTGCTATTTCGGCAGATACGCAGTATTTT.

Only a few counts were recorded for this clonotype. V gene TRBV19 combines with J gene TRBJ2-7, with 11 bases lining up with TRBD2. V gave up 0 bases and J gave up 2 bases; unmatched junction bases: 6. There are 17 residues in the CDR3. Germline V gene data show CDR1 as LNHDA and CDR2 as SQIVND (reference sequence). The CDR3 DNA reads TGTGCCAGTAGTATAGAGACTAGCGGGACGACAACCTACGAGCAGTACTTC. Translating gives CASSIETSGTTTYEQYF.